This T cell receptor (beta chain) emerged from a study of T cells expressing NK-cell markers. The CDR3 extends over 16 amino acids. The germline V gene encodes CDR1 SNHLY and CDR2 FYNNEI. TCRdb re-called the 5' RACE reads and catalogs CDR3 proteins one per entry, DNA excluded. The listing records roughly 380,000 distinct CDR3 sequences. The rearrangement joins TRBV2 to TRBJ1-2; TCRdb indicates TRBD1, and absent DNA this call remains unverified. This receptor was obtained from a man aged 18-75 years in good health. The specimen was blood T cells: a sorted CD56 or NKG2C T cell subset, CD4+ or CD8+ T cells, or bulk PBMC T cells (not recorded which). Here the CDR3 reads CASTLLPATGAYGYTF.